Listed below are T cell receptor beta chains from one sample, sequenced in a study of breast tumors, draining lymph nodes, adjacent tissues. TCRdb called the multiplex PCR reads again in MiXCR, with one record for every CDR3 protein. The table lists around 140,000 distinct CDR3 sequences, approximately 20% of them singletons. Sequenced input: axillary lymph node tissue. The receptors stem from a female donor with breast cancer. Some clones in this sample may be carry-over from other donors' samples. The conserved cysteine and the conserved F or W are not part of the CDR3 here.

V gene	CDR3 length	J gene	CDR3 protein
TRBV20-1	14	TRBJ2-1	SARATSGSGYNEQF
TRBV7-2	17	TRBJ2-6	ASSLVVLAGEIGANVLT
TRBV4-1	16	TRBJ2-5	ASQPQTLGTGGMETQY
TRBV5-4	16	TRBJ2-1	ASSPRPGQGKGWDEQF
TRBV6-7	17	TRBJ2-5	ASIGCSRIWREGGETQY
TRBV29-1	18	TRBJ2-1	SVVSRWLAGGPASYNEQF
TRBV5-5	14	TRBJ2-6	ASSFRGISGANVLT
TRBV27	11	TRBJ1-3	ASNRGAGNTIY
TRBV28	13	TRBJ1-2	ASSPPGQGRNGYT
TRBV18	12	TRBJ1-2	ADSQGDTDYGYT
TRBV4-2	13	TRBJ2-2	ASSPSDFKTGELF
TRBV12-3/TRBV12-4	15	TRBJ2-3	ASSLMSGRQYTDTQY
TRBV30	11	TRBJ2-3	AWSPPGGDTQY
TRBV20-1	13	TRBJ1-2	SARFGGVYFYGYT
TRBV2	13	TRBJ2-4	ASRSSTLAKNIQY
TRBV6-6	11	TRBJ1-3	ASSALSGNTIY
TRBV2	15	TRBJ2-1	ASSEALRGPGGNEQF
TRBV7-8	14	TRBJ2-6	ASSRSQGSGANVLT
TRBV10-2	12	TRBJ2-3	ASSDLGHRDTQY
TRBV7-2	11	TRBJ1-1	ASSLRDGTEAF
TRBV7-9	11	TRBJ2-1	ASSLDVYNEQF
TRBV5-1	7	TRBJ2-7	ASSSEQY
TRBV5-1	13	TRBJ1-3	ASSTAWGSGNTIY
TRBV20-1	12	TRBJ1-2	SAGRQGAGYGYT
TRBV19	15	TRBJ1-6	ASTRQGAGTDNSPLH
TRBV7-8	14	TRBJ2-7	ASSLGGQVYSYEQY
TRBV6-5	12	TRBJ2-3	ASRSRNSADTQY
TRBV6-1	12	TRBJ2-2	ASSEARAAGELF
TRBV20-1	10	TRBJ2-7	SARDWMGEQY
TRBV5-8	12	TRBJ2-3	ASSLVGGADTQY
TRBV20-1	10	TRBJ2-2	SASRNTGELF
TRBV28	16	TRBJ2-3	ASSFSGSGGQGPDTQY
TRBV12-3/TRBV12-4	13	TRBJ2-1	ASSLLAGAYNEQF
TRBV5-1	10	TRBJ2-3	ASSLANKDQY
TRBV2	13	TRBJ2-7	ASHLSGQGAYEQY
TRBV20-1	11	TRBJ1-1	SARTTGNTEAF
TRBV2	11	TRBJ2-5	ASGEGRVRTQY
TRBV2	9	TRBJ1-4	ASSGSGLLF
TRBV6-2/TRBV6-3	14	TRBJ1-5	ASSRGQGDRNQPQH
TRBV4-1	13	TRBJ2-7	ASSQIAGGRYEQY
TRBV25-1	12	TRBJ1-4	ASSDWGPNEKLF
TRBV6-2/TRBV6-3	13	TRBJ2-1	ASSRSGRIFNEQF
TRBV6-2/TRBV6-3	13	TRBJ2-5	ASKKRLAGEKTQY
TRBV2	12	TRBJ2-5	ASSDSASGETQY
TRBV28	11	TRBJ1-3	ASQGRDGNTIY
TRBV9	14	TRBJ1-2	ASSAGGTGDYYGYT
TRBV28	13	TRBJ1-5	ASSLTGPSSQPQH
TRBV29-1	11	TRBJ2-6	SVAQDRNNVLT
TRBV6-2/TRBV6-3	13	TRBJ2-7	ASSPLGLAGAEQY
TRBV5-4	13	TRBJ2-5	ASSLVGRAQETQY
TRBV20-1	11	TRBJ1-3	SATGNSGNTIY
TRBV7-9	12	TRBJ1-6	ASSYGQENSPLH
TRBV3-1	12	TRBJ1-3	ASSQVAGGNTIY
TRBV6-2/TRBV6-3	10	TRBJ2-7	ASSMELREQY
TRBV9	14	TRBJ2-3	ASSERLAGYTDTQY
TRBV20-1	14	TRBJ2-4	SATLRREIAKNIQY
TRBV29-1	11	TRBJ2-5	SVDSGRGETQY
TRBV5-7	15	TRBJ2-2	ASSFGVAGTGTGELF